A selection of T cell receptor beta chains follows, all from one sample in a study of cytomegalovirus exposure and HLA in healthy donors. Clones were sequenced by immunoSEQ multiplex PCR, and TCRdb holds only the in-frame ones, with some missing. The sample records approximately 300,000 clones, roughly 80% being singletons. Sample: PBMCs. These receptor sequences come from a girl aged 2 to 10 in good health and CMV-seronegative. CDR3s include the opening cysteine and the closing phenylalanine or tryptophan. D genes are given only for firm matches. Expanded clones are given a class, and other clones once, few, many or no size at all.

D,V,size,J,CDR3,DNA
TRBD1,TRBV7-6,few,TRBJ2-1,CASSGYRGLNEQFF,TGTGCCAGCAGCGGCTACAGGGGGCTTAATGAGCAGTTCTTC
NA,TRBV5-5,NA,TRBJ1-5,CASSLYVAGGNQPQHF,TGTGCCAGCAGCTTGTATGTTGCAGGGGGCAATCAGCCCCAGCATTTT
TRBD1,TRBV25-1,NA,TRBJ2-7,CASADRGAYEQYF,TGTGCCAGCGCCGACAGGGGAGCCTACGAGCAGTACTTC
TRBD2,TRBV15,once,TRBJ2-7,CATSRAREFDEQYF,TGTGCCACCAGCAGGGCGCGGGAGTTCGACGAGCAGTACTTC
NA,TRBV2,NA,TRBJ1-4,CASGRGYEKLFF,TGTGCCAGCGGCAGGGGTTATGAAAAACTGTTTTTT
NA,TRBV12-1,few,TRBJ1-2,CASILTGLSGYTF,TGTGCCAGCATACTAACAGGGTTAAGTGGCTACACCTTC
NA,TRBV27,NA,TRBJ1-1,CASIGGRGNTEAFF,TGTGCCAGCATAGGGGGACGAGGGAACACTGAAGCTTTCTTT
TRBD2,TRBV29-1,NA,TRBJ2-5,CSGSGTSKETQYF,TGCAGCGGTTCCGGGACTAGCAAGGAGACCCAGTACTTC
TRBD1,TRBV7-9,NA,TRBJ2-2,CASSPEQGAGELFF,TGTGCCAGCAGCCCCGAACAGGGGGCCGGGGAGCTGTTTTTT
NA,TRBV14,NA,TRBJ1-1,CASSLTPQSPEAFF,TGTGCCAGCAGCCTTACACCTCAATCCCCCGAAGCTTTCTTT
NA,TRBV6-1,NA,TRBJ2-7,CASLYEQYF,TGTGCCAGTCTCTACGAGCAGTACTTC
NA,TRBV6-4,NA,TRBJ1-5,CASSPEAGQGNQPQHF,TGTGCCAGCAGCCCCGAGGCAGGGCAAGGCAATCAGCCCCAGCATTTT
NA,TRBV5-4,once,TRBJ1-1,CASSLFRDLDTEAFF,TGTGCCAGCAGCTTATTCAGGGATTTGGACACTGAAGCTTTCTTT
NA,TRBV7-9,NA,TRBJ2-1,CASSLLGRSSYNEQFF,TGTGCCAGCAGCTTGCTGGGCCGAAGCTCCTACAATGAGCAGTTCTTC